A single sample is the source of the 4 T cell receptor beta chains below, sequenced in a study of blood T cell repertoires in COVID-19. The table came from immunoSEQ multiplex PCR; TCRdb's copy has only in-frame clones and leaves some out. The sample consists of around 450,000 clones, about 92% of them appearing once. The material sequenced was PBMCs or T cells enriched from blood (not recorded which). The receptors come from a man in his late teens or twenties who had recovered from COVID-19.

Concerning this clone: In the same sample, other DNA sequences code for this CDR3. The chain employs TRBV3-1 (or the pseudogene TRBV3-2) and TRBJ1-1; the match to TRBD1 covers 7 bases. The germline V gene encodes CDR1 LGHDT and CDR2 YNNKEL (reference sequence). The CDR3 consists of 14 residues. Unmatched junction bases numbered 1, after V lost 2 bases and J lost 1 base. The CDR3 here is CASSQQGGNTEAFF. The CDR3 bases are TGTGCCAGCAGCCAACAGGGGGGGAACACTGAAGCTTTCTTT.

The CDR3 DNA reads as TGTGCCAGCGAGGCGGGACAGGAAGCTTTCTTT. It yields the protein CASEAGQEAFF. The chain has TRBV28 and TRBJ1-1; TRBD1 aligns across 7 bases. The J segment lost 8 bases and the V segment lost 8 bases, leaving 5 bases of the junction unmatched. The germline V gene encodes CDR1 MDHEN and CDR2 SYDVKM. The CDR3 covers 11 residues.

This clone occurred once. This rearrangement joins TRBV7-9 to TRBJ2-1; 11 positions agree with TRBD2. This CDR3 spans 16 amino acids. Trimming cost V 5 bases and J 3 bases; bases outside gene matches: 6. Germline V gene data show CDR1 as SEHNR and CDR2 as FQNEAQ (reference sequence). The CDR3 reads CASSHRLAGSYNEQFF. The CDR3 region has the DNA TGTGCCAGCAGCCACCGACTAGCGGGGAGCTACAATGAGCAGTTCTTC.

The table lists this clone with a few counts. This chain joins TRBV11-2 and TRBJ1-2; 8 positions agree with TRBD1. Trimming cost V 5 bases and J 10 bases; bases outside gene matches: 9. The V gene's germline CDR1 is SGHAT and CDR2 FQNNGV. This CDR3 comprises 13 residues. This chain's CDR3 is CASSLTTGVDYTF. The CDR3, as DNA: TGTGCCAGCAGCCTAACGACAGGGGTTGACTACACCTTC.